Below, 17 T cell receptor beta chains from the same sample are listed, as sequenced in a study of CXCR3-negative and CXCR3-positive naive CD8 T cells. UMI-labeled 5' RACE TRB cDNA libraries were prepared from the cells. From its re-call of the 5' RACE reads, TCRdb lists each CDR3 protein once, without DNA. The sample's table shows 80,000 to 100,000 distinct CDR3 sequences. Study observations and caveats: The study found more hydrophobic TRB CDR3s in CXCR3-positive naive cells than in CXCR3-negative naive cells.

What these receptors recognize is not known. Sequencing was carried out using naive CXCR3+ CD8+ T cells from blood. As to subset: CD45RO-CCR7+CD27+CD95- naive CD8+ T cells expressing CXCR3 (TNR3+). These receptors were collected from a human donor in good health. Some clones in this sample may be carry-over from other donors' samples.

The J gene is TRBJ2-2, the V gene TRBV21-1; without DNA, the TCRdb call of TRBD2 cannot be checked. TRBV21-1 is a pseudogene locus. The CDR3 has 12 amino acids. Here the CDR3 reads CASSIPPGELFF.

The V and J genes are TRBV28 and TRBJ1-1; TCRdb lists TRBD1, though no DNA is available to test this call. Germline assignment: CDR1 MDHEN and CDR2 SYDVKM. This CDR3 spans 15 amino acids. CDR3: CASSFHPGMNTEAFF.

The V gene is TRBV29-1, the J gene TRBJ1-1. Germline V gene lookup returns CDR1 SQVTM and CDR2 ANQGSEA. The CDR3 length is 12 residues. The CDR3 here is CSVESVNTEAFF.

This chain uses TRBV9 with TRBJ1-1. The CDR3 extends over 15 amino acids. Per the germline V gene, CDR1 is SGDLS and CDR2 is YYNGEE. The CDR3 here is CASSVSWGIGTEAFF.

This chain links TRBV6-5 with TRBJ2-1; checking the TCRdb D call of TRBD1 is not possible without DNA. Germline V gene data show CDR1 as MNHEY and CDR2 as SVGAGI. CDR3 length: 14 residues. The CDR3 spells CASSYSAPGNEQFF.

V usage is TRBV6-5 and J usage is TRBJ1-5. CDR1 MNHEY and CDR2 SVGAGI come from the germline V gene. This CDR3 region has 15 residues. The chain's CDR3 is CASSTTGGTGQPQHF.

The chain couples TRBV20-1 to TRBJ2-3. Looked up from germline, CDR1 is DFQATT and CDR2 is SNEGSKA (reference sequence). CDR3 length: 14 residues. The CDR3 sequence: CSAQDSVGPDTQYF.

The gene calls are TRBV25-1 and TRBJ2-7; the TCRdb call, TRBD2, lacks DNA for checking. Germline V gene lookup returns CDR1 MGHDK and CDR2 SYGVNS. The CDR3 consists of 12 residues. CDR3 sequence reads: CASTAYEGEQYF.

The rearrangement uses TRBV7-6 and TRBJ2-7; checking the TCRdb D call of TRBD2 is not possible without DNA. Germline values: CDR1 SGHVS, CDR2 FNYEAQ. This CDR3 has 16 residues. CDR3 residues: CASSPTPGTKFYEQYF.

The chain recombines TRBV7-3 with TRBJ2-1. CDR3 length: 15 residues. CDR1 SGHTA and CDR2 FQGTGA come from the germline V gene. The CDR3 loop is CASSLNLGSYNEQFF.

This sequence joins TRBV28 and TRBJ1-1; the D call of TRBD1 rests on TCRdb alone, since no DNA is present to check it. From germline, CDR1 is MDHEN and CDR2 SYDVKM. CDR3 length: 15 residues. This chain's CDR3 is CASMSFGDEADVAFF.

The gene calls are TRBV30 and TRBJ1-6; TCRdb gives TRBD1 as the D gene, but with no DNA this cannot be confirmed. The CDR3 runs 13 residues. The germline V gene encodes CDR1 GTSNPN and CDR2 SVGIG (reference sequence). The CDR3 spells CAWIDREDSPLHF.

This CDR3 is CASSYLTGNTGELFF. This rearrangement joins TRBV12-3 or TRBV12-4 to TRBJ2-2; TCRdb's D gene call, TRBD1, goes unchecked for lack of DNA. The CDR3 spans 15 residues.

The chain couples TRBV5-1 to TRBJ1-6; TCRdb's assignment of TRBD1 cannot be checked, as there is no DNA. Germline CDR1 is SGHRS and CDR2 is YFSETQ. The CDR3 has 14 amino acids. CDR3: CASSLADSNSPLHF.

The rearrangement links TRBV29-1 to TRBJ1-2; lacking DNA, the TRBD1 call made by TCRdb goes unchecked. The CDR3 contains 17 residues. The germline V gene has CDR1 SQVTM and CDR2 ANQGSEA. CDR3 amino acids: CSVEDLASGGGHYGYTF.

The chain has TRBV3-1 and TRBJ1-1; TCRdb proposes TRBD1, but this gene call is untestable without DNA. The CDR3 totals 16 residues. Germline V gene data show CDR1 as LGHDT and CDR2 as YNNKEL (reference sequence). The CDR3 is CASSHTGTGDSTEAFF.

The genes are TRBV28 and TRBJ1-1; the TCRdb call, TRBD1, lacks DNA for checking. The CDR3 covers 14 residues. Germline CDR1 and CDR2: MDHEN and SYDVKM. CDR3: CASVTGHTFTEAFF.